These 31 T cell receptor beta chains share one sample of origin, sequenced in a study of CD8 T cells in Susac syndrome (dated by TCRdb to the late 2010s). Library construction relied on the immunoSEQ multiplex PCR assay. RNA was extracted with the RNeasy kit and roughly 0.5 to 1 ug was reverse transcribed using random hexamers. TCRdb reworked the public reads: Q25 trimming with fastp, MiXCR clone assembly, productive beta chains retained. Every CDR3 protein is listed once, alongside the most common genes and DNA of its rows. The sample has around 150,000 distinct CDR3 sequences on record, approximately 95% of them singletons. Under 0.2% of the sample goes to the ten largest clones. Sequences were obtained from CD8+ T cells from PBMCs. Receptors were obtained from a human donor with Susac syndrome.

The V and J genes are TRBV30 and TRBJ2-2; D is uncertain. V lost 0 bases and J 6 bases, leaving 5 bases between the germline ends. In germline, CDR1 is GTSNPN, CDR2 SVGIG (reference sequence). CDR3 length equals 12 residues. The CDR3 spells CAWSVHAGELFF. As DNA, the CDR3 is TGTGCCTGGAGTGTACACGCCGGGGAGCTGTTTTTT.

This clonotype was observed once. This chain links TRBV27 with TRBJ1-5, with TRBD1 identical over 8 bases. CDR3 length: 17 amino acids. The V segment lost 4 bases and the J segment 7 bases; nucleotides outside the gene matches: 15. CDR1 and CDR2 from the germline V gene are MNHEY and SMNVEV (reference sequence). The CDR3 region is CASSSLAGYRGGQPQHF. In DNA, the CDR3 is TGTGCCAGCAGTTCGTTAGCGGGTTACAGGGGGGGCCAGCCCCAGCATTTT.

The genes are TRBV29-1 and TRBJ2-1, with 9 bases lining up with TRBD1. V lost 4 bases, J lost 4 bases, and 2 bases stayed unmatched. Germline V gene lookup returns CDR1 SQVTM and CDR2 ANQGSEA. This CDR3 has 13 amino acids. The CDR3 spells CSVAGTGYNEQFF. CDR3 coding DNA: TGCAGCGTTGCCGGGACAGGGTACAATGAGCAGTTCTTC.

As for this clonotype: Sequence at one end of the junction differs from germline and may be a read error. J is TRBJ1-2 and V is TRBV7-7, with D hard to call. The CDR3 has 16 residues. CDR1 is SSHAT, CDR2 FNYEAQ, per germline (reference sequence). This CDR3 is CASSPIAPGDSYGYTF. In DNA, the CDR3 is TGTGCTAGCAGCCCGATAGCGCCCGGGGATAGCTATGGCTACACCTTC.

The gene calls are TRBV7-9 and TRBJ2-5; 7 positions match TRBD2. V lost 5 bases, J lost 4 bases, and 16 bases stayed unmatched. This CDR3 spans 17 amino acids. Germline V gene lookup returns CDR1 SEHNR and CDR2 FQNEAQ (reference sequence). The CDR3: CASSPQAGEGPTETQYF. The CDR3 nucleotides are TGTGCCAGCAGCCCCCAAGCTGGGGAGGGACCCACAGAGACCCAGTACTTC.

The rearrangement links TRBV2 to TRBJ2-1; 7 nucleotides agree with TRBD2. The CDR3 runs to 11 residues. Germline lookup yields CDR1 SNHLY and CDR2 FYNNEI. V gave up 7 bases and J gave up 8 bases; unmatched junction bases: 2. CDR3 DNA sequence: TGTGCCAGCATGGGGGGGGATGAGCAGTTCTTC. Encoded protein: CASMGGDEQFF.

V is TRBV24-1 and J is TRBJ2-7; TRBD1 matches 7 bases. There are 13 residues in the CDR3. The germline V gene has CDR1 KGHDR and CDR2 SFDVKD. J was trimmed by 3 bases and V by 7 bases; bases with no gene match: 5. The CDR3, as DNA: TGTGCCACCAGCCCCCGGGACAGCTACGAGCAGTACTTC. It is translated as CATSPRDSYEQYF.

The chain is built from TRBV4-1 and TRBJ1-5; D unclear. V was shortened by 1 base and J by 0 bases, with 13 bases between the two germline ends. The germline V gene encodes CDR1 MGHRA and CDR2 YSYEKL. This CDR3 contains 17 residues. The CDR3, as DNA: TGCGCCAGCAGCCAAGTTAACCCTTGGGATAGCAATCAGCCCCAGCATTTT. Protein sequence: CASSQVNPWDSNQPQHF.

The V gene is TRBV7-2, the J gene TRBJ2-7; D is unclear. The CDR3 runs 14 residues. Trimming removed 5 bases at V and 1 base at J, with 12 bases between. From germline, CDR1 is SGHTA and CDR2 FQGNSA. The CDR3 reads CASSPIAGSYEQYF. As DNA, the CDR3 is TGTGCCAGCAGCCCTATAGCAGGTTCCTACGAGCAGTACTTC.

This clonotype was observed a few times. The J gene is TRBJ1-1, the V gene TRBV29-1; D uncertain. This CDR3 region has 11 residues. CDR1 is SQVTM, CDR2 ANQGSEA, per germline. Between the trimmed V and J ends, which lost 3 bases and 6 bases, there was a span of 8 bases. CDR3 region: CSVEGFSEAFF. The DNA for the CDR3 is TGCAGCGTTGAGGGATTTTCTGAAGCTTTCTTT.

The chain couples TRBV5-4 to TRBJ2-3; tentative D call: TRBD1 (6 bases). Germline V gives CDR1 SGHNT, CDR2 YYREEE (reference sequence). V was shortened by 10 bases and J by 0 bases, with 15 bases between the two germline ends. CDR3 length equals 14 residues. This chain's CDR3 is CALRDTVSTDTQYF. For the CDR3, the DNA is TGTGCCCTCAGGGACACGGTTAGCACAGATACGCAGTATTTT.

The rearrangement uses TRBV7-3 and TRBJ2-3; possible D gene TRBD2, 6 bases. CDR1 is SGHTA and CDR2 is FQGTGA in the germline V gene. Deletions cut 5 bases from V and 0 bases from J, with 15 bases between. This CDR3 contains 16 residues. CDR3 loop: CASSPTIGGSTDTQYF. The CDR3 bases are TGTGCCAGCAGCCCCACCATTGGGGGGAGCACAGATACGCAGTATTTT.

The chain recombines TRBV29-1 with TRBJ1-1, with D possibly matching TRBD1 (5 bases). The CDR3 length is 14 residues. Per the germline V gene, CDR1 is SQVTM and CDR2 is ANQGSEA. V was shortened by 6 bases and J by 1 base, with 15 bases between the two germline ends. This CDR3 reads CSVPSGGSNTEAFF. CDR3 nucleotides: TGCAGCGTCCCCTCGGGGGGATCGAACACTGAAGCTTTCTTT.

This chain links TRBV20-1 with TRBJ2-7; 9 bases map to TRBD1. The CDR3 spans 14 residues. Germline V gene lookup returns CDR1 DFQATT and CDR2 SNEGSKA (reference sequence). Losses at the gene ends were 0 bases for V and 3 bases for J; bases not matched to a gene: 3. CDR3 sequence: CSARETGGYYEQYF. CDR3 coding DNA: TGCAGTGCTAGAGAAACAGGGGGCTACTACGAGCAGTACTTC.

The chain links TRBV24-1 to TRBJ1-2; 7 bases match TRBD1. After removal of 3 bases from V and 5 bases from J, the junction contained 14 bases not matched to a gene. CDR1 and CDR2 from the germline V gene are KGHDR and SFDVKD. This CDR3 has 17 amino acids. The CDR3 spells CATSDPRPGTEKYGYTF. CDR3 DNA sequence: TGTGCCACCAGTGATCCGAGACCCGGGACAGAAAAATATGGCTACACCTTC.

This chain connects TRBV12-3 or TRBV12-4 to TRBJ1-2; 7 bases are a match to TRBD1. V lost 8 bases, J lost 4 bases, and 10 bases stayed unmatched. The CDR3 is made up of 14 amino acids. CDR3 nucleotides: TGTGCCAGCCGGGGACAGTCGAGGGCCTATGGCTACACCTTC. Its protein product is CASRGQSRAYGYTF.

The chain links TRBV3-1 to TRBJ2-2, with 8 bases lining up with TRBD1. J lost 4 bases, V lost 3 bases, and 4 bases had no gene match. The CDR3 covers 15 residues. CDR1 is LGHDT, CDR2 YNNKEL, per germline (reference sequence). The CDR3 loop reads CASSQGQDFTGELFF. The CDR3 DNA is TGTGCCAGCAGCCAGGGACAGGACTTCACCGGGGAGCTGTTTTTT.

The CDR3 DNA follows: TGCGCCAGCAGCAACCCGACAGGGGGATACAATGAGCAGTTCTTC. Its translation is CASSNPTGGYNEQFF. This rearrangement joins TRBV4-1 to TRBJ2-1, with 9 nucleotides matching TRBD1. V dropped 5 bases and J dropped 4; count of bases not matched to a gene: 6. The CDR3 spans 15 residues. From germline, CDR1 is MGHRA and CDR2 YSYEKL.

The chain recombines TRBV5-1 with TRBJ2-2, with 8 bases matching TRBD1. The germline gives CDR1 SGHRS, CDR2 YFSETQ. This CDR3 spans 14 amino acids. Trimming cost V 7 bases and J 5 bases; bases outside gene matches: 7. The CDR3 loop is CASSMTGETGELFF. Here the CDR3 DNA reads TGCGCCAGCTCAATGACAGGGGAGACCGGGGAGCTGTTTTTT.

This rearrangement joins TRBV4-1 to TRBJ2-1, with D uncertain. V was trimmed by 1 base and J by 0 bases, leaving 10 bases between them. Germline CDR1 reads MGHRA; CDR2 reads YSYEKL. The CDR3 runs 16 residues. CDR3 nucleotide sequence: TGCGCCAGCAGCCAAGGCTCGGCTAGCTCCTACAATGAGCAGTTCTTC. Translated, it gives CASSQGSASSYNEQFF.

This chain uses TRBV3-1 with TRBJ2-1; D uncertain. V lost 4 bases, J lost 3 bases, and 16 bases lay in between. Germline lookup yields CDR1 LGHDT and CDR2 YNNKEL (reference sequence). The CDR3 contains 16 residues. The CDR3 is CASSRDAGFLYNEQFF. CDR3 bases: TGTGCCAGCAGCCGAGACGCTGGATTCCTCTACAATGAGCAGTTCTTC.

The chain employs TRBV28 and TRBJ1-5, with TRBD1 as a possible D gene (5 bases). V dropped 6 bases and J dropped 4 bases, with 13 bases sitting between them. CDR3 length: 14 amino acids. The germline CDR1 and CDR2 sequences are MDHEN and SYDVKM. The CDR3 DNA is TGTGCCAGCAGCCAAGGGGCAGGGAATCAGCCCCAGCATTTT. It is translated as CASSQGAGNQPQHF.

The rearrangement links TRBV12-3 or TRBV12-4 to TRBJ1-1; D gene uncertain. The CDR3 loop spans 11 amino acids. V was cut by 6 bases and J by 4 bases, with 6 bases left in between. CDR3 coding DNA: TGTGCCAGCAGATCTAGCACTGAAGCTTTCTTT. Residues: CASRSSTEAFF.

The chain combines TRBV11-1 with TRBJ2-5, with D maybe TRBD2 (5 bases). Germline V CDR1 and CDR2: SGHAT, FQDESV (reference sequence). This CDR3 is 15 amino acids long. The V gene lost 0 bases and the J gene lost 1 base, with 9 bases spanning the gap. Here the CDR3 reads CASSLARELQETQYF. DNA of the CDR3: TGTGCCAGCAGCTTAGCGAGGGAGCTCCAAGAGACCCAGTACTTC.

A single count supports this clonotype. The J gene is TRBJ2-1, the V gene TRBV5-4; 7 bases map to TRBD2. The CDR3 has 14 amino acids. V shed 4 bases and J 4 bases; nucleotides not matched to a gene: 5. Germline CDR1 and CDR2: SGHNT and YYREEE (reference sequence). The CDR3 DNA reads TGTGCCAGCAGCGGAAGCGGGAATTACAATGAGCAGTTCTTC. Translation: CASSGSGNYNEQFF.

The CDR3 sequence: CASSHRLTWTGSSYNEQFF. The CDR3 DNA follows: TGCGCCAGCAGCCACCGACTCACCTGGACAGGGAGCTCCTACAATGAGCAGTTCTTC. The rearrangement joins TRBV4-1 to TRBJ2-1; 8 bases are a match to TRBD1. The CDR3 contains 19 residues. From germline, CDR1 is MGHRA and CDR2 YSYEKL. Trimming cost V 3 bases and J 0 bases; bases outside gene matches: 13.

V is TRBV24-1 and J is TRBJ2-1, with D perhaps given as TRBD1 or TRBD2 (5 bases each). The CDR3 spans 16 residues. Deletions cut 1 base from V and 3 bases from J, with 12 bases between. In germline, CDR1 is KGHDR, CDR2 SFDVKD. This chain's CDR3 is CATSDFGGVNYNEQFF. The CDR3 region has the DNA TGTGCCACCAGTGATTTTGGGGGTGTAAACTACAATGAGCAGTTCTTC.

The chain employs TRBV3-1 and TRBJ2-1, with D perhaps matching TRBD1 (5 bases). The CDR3 is 18 amino acids. The germline CDR1 and CDR2 sequences are LGHDT and YNNKEL (reference sequence). V lost 2 bases, J lost 1 base, and 18 bases lay in between. The CDR3 sequence is CASSQLWQGLLSYNEQFF. The CDR3 nucleotides are TGTGCCAGCAGCCAACTATGGCAGGGCCTCCTTTCCTACAATGAGCAGTTCTTC.

The genes are TRBV29-1 and TRBJ1-2; D possibly corresponds to TRBD1 (5 bases). The CDR3 has 11 amino acids. Trimming shortened V by 3 bases and J by 7 bases, and 9 bases separated the two germline ends. Germline V gene sequence: CDR1 SQVTM, CDR2 ANQGSEA. The CDR3 is CSVEAGSGYTF. DNA of the CDR3: TGCAGCGTTGAGGCAGGGAGTGGCTACACCTTC.

The V and J genes are TRBV5-1 and TRBJ1-1; 8 positions match TRBD1. Germline assignment: CDR1 SGHRS and CDR2 YFSETQ. This CDR3 contains 13 residues. The junction had 3 bases not matched to a gene; V was cut back by 1 base and J by 7 bases. CDR3 sequence reads: CASSLQGAIEAFF. CDR3 DNA: TGCGCCAGCAGCTTGCAGGGGGCGATTGAAGCTTTCTTT. The full variable domain, in which reference TRBV5-1 and TRBJ1-1 provide the parts outside the CDR3, is KAGVTQTPRYLIKTRGQQVTLSCSPISGHRSVSWYQQTPGQGLQFLFEYFSETQRNKGNFPGRFSGRQFSNSRSEMNVSTLELGDSALYLCASSLQGAIEAFFGQGTRLTVV.

V gene TRBV20-1 combines with J gene TRBJ2-2, with TRBD2 matching 11 bases. The CDR3 totals 17 residues. Looked up from germline, CDR1 is DFQATT and CDR2 is SNEGSKA (reference sequence). J was trimmed by 1 base and V by 1 base; bases with no gene match: 5. CDR3 in amino acids: CSARGFLAGGNTGELFF. DNA for the CDR3: TGCAGTGCTAGAGGGTTCCTAGCGGGAGGGAACACCGGGGAGCTGTTTTTT.